This TCR beta chain was documented in a study of shared clonotypes between healthy human individuals. Study findings and constraints: Naive CD4 clonotype sharing across several donors was about 5.3%.

This clone was counted a single time. Its antigen remains unknown. Produced via immunoSEQ multiplex PCR; TCRdb's table is partial and in-frame only. The table lists more than 400,000 clones, 90% to 97% of them singletons. Germline-derived CDR1 and CDR2 are SQVTM and ANQGSEA. V lost 6 bases to trimming and J lost 1 base, with 15 bases between them. The CDR3 spans 14 residues. Memory CD4+ cells were the fraction left after CD45RA+ naive selection. The clonotype comes from a woman in her thirties in good health. This sequence joins TRBV29-1 and TRBJ2-5, with D tentatively TRBD1 or TRBD2 (5 bases each). The sample was naive CD4+ T cells sorted from blood. Subset here: CD45RA+ positively selected. This CDR3 reads CSVDPGPTQETQYF. The CDR3 nucleotides are TGCAGCGTAGACCCGGGGCCTACCCAAGAGACCCAGTACTTC.